Below are 3 T cell receptor beta chains sequenced from a single sample in a study of molecular identifiers for immune sequencing clone quantification. MiXCR, applied by TCRdb to the PCR reads, yields one record per CDR3 protein. In the table there are tens of thousands of distinct CDR3 sequences, around 21% of which are singletons. The sequencing input was naive CD8+ T cells from blood, with Jurkat cell RNA spiked in. Indicated subset: FACS-sorted CD8+CD4-CCR7+CD45RA+ naive T cells. The receptors come from a human donor in good health. Some libraries in this study had Jurkat cell RNA spiked in.

This clonotype was seen repeatedly, ten times or more. The genes are TRBV3-1 and TRBJ2-2; D possibly corresponds to TRBD1 (5 bases). CDR3 length: 15 amino acids. V lost 6 bases, J lost 4 bases, and 15 bases lay in between. Germline V gene sequence: CDR1 LGHDT, CDR2 YNNKEL (reference sequence). The CDR3 DNA sequence: TGTGCCAGCAGGTCCAGGGATTGGTCCACCGGGGAGCTGTTTTTT. Translation: CASRSRDWSTGELFF.

This clonotype is judged medium-sized (0.01 to 0.1%). The chain couples TRBV4-3 to TRBJ2-7; D uncertain. V was clipped by 1 base and J by 4 bases, with 8 bases between them. The germline gives CDR1 LGHNA, CDR2 YSLEER. The CDR3 is 13 amino acids. The CDR3 is CASSQGAGYEQYF. The DNA of the CDR3 is TGCGCCAGCAGCCAAGGGGCCGGATACGAGCAGTACTTC.

This clonotype was seen repeatedly, ten times or more. V and J are TRBV5-1 and TRBJ1-5; D is perhaps TRBD1 (5 bases). This CDR3 has 14 amino acids. CDR1 SGHRS and CDR2 YFSETQ come from the germline V gene. The V end lost 4 bases, the J end lost 3 bases, and 11 bases lay between the germline ends. The CDR3 coding sequence is TGCGCCAGCAGCCCGGACAACCTCAATCAGCCCCAGCATTTT. It codes for CASSPDNLNQPQHF.